A single sample is the source of the 10 T cell receptor beta chains below, sequenced in a study of blood T cells in healthy people across ages. Through a sample-barcoded 5' primer and a J-beta primer mix, a second PCR was run for 7 to 11 cycles. Each CDR3 protein gets one entry after TCRdb re-called the 5' RACE reads with MiXCR. This sample has more than 650,000 distinct CDR3 sequences, with about 20% found just once. Sequences were obtained from blood. Receptors were obtained from a man between 65 and 79 years old in good health.

There are a few counts of this clonotype. The rearrangement joins TRBV7-9 to TRBJ1-5; 10 nucleotides align to TRBD1. The V and J ends lost 1 base and 9 bases, in that order; junction bases with no gene match: 6. The CDR3 spans 15 residues. The germline V gene has CDR1 SEHNR and CDR2 FQNEAQ (reference sequence). CDR3 in DNA: TGTGCCAGCAGCTTAGGGACAGGGGGGATAGGGCCCCAGCATTTT. Its protein is CASSLGTGGIGPQHF.

The rearrangement links TRBV20-1 to TRBJ2-7; D ambiguous. The CDR3 has 14 residues. Germline assignment: CDR1 DFQATT and CDR2 SNEGSKA (reference sequence). V was shortened by 5 bases and J by 2 bases, with 16 bases between the two germline ends. The CDR3 spells CSAGRGPETYEQYF. CDR3 in DNA: TGCAGTGCTGGTAGAGGTCCGGAAACCTACGAGCAGTACTTC.

Only a few counts were recorded for this clonotype. The chain couples TRBV4-2 to TRBJ2-3; 8 nucleotides align to TRBD2. The trim removed 5 bases at V and 1 base at J, leaving 5 bases unmatched. CDR3 length: 15 amino acids. Germline V gene data show CDR1 as LGHNA and CDR2 as YNFKEQ. As DNA, the CDR3 is TGTGCCAGCAGCTACAATAGCGGGGGCACAGATACGCAGTATTTT. It codes for CASSYNSGGTDTQYF.

The chain links TRBV20-1 to TRBJ1-1; no definite D call. The CDR3 contains 10 residues. Trimming pared 8 bases from V and 3 bases from J, leaving 7 bases between. In germline, CDR1 is DFQATT, CDR2 SNEGSKA (reference sequence). The CDR3 spells CSLRDTEAFF. The CDR3 region has the DNA TGCAGTCTGAGGGACACTGAAGCTTTCTTT.

A few counts support this clonotype. V is TRBV4-1 and J is TRBJ1-4, with 8 nucleotides matching TRBD1. Germline V gene sequence: CDR1 MGHRA, CDR2 YSYEKL. After removal of 0 bases from V and 7 bases from J, the junction contained 4 bases not matched to a gene. The CDR3 covers 15 residues. This chain's CDR3 is CASSQDGTGGEKLFF. Written as DNA, the CDR3 is TGCGCCAGCAGCCAAGATGGAACAGGGGGTGAAAAACTGTTTTTT.

At least ten counts were recorded for this clonotype. This chain links TRBV3-1 with TRBJ2-3; the D is unclear. Trimming took 3 bases from V and 6 from J, leaving 13 bases between them. CDR3 size: 14 residues. Germline CDR1 is LGHDT and CDR2 is YNNKEL (reference sequence). The CDR3: CASSHGSRRDTQYF. CDR3 DNA sequence: TGTGCCAGCAGCCACGGCAGCCGCCGGGATACGCAGTATTTT.

The V and J genes are TRBV7-2 and TRBJ2-5; D is possibly TRBD1 or TRBD2 (5 bases each). Germline CDR1 reads SGHTA; CDR2 reads FQGNSA. The CDR3 is made up of 14 amino acids. Trimming removed 3 bases from V and 5 bases from J, with 13 bases in between. CDR3 in amino acids: CASSFTGPGETQYF. CDR3 sequence (DNA): TGTGCCAGCAGCTTCACAGGCCCGGGGGAGACCCAGTACTTC.

Comments on this clonotype: A clone one base away is much larger, so this may be a read error. The chain employs TRBV11-2 and TRBJ2-3, with TRBD2 matching over 8 bases. J gave up 4 bases and V 5 bases, and 2 bases lay outside the gene matches. Germline CDR1 and CDR2: SGHAT and FQNNGV. This CDR3 spans 13 amino acids. The CDR3 nucleotides read TGTGCCAGCAGCCCTAGCGGGTCAGATACGCAGTATTTT. Translated, it gives CASSPSGSDTQYF.

This clonotype was detected a few times. The chain joins TRBV7-9 to TRBJ2-3; D possibly corresponds to TRBD1 (5 bases). The CDR3 spans 14 residues. Germline values: CDR1 SEHNR, CDR2 FQNEAQ (reference sequence). The V gene lost 5 bases and the J gene lost 3 bases, with 12 bases spanning the gap. CDR3 sequence (DNA): TGTGCCAGCAGCCGCAGGGTGGTGACAGATACGCAGTATTTT. Its translation: CASSRRVVTDTQYF.

This clonotype has at least ten counts. In nucleotides, the CDR3 is TGTGCCAGCAGCTCCGGGACAGGGGCCTACGAGCAGTACTTC. This translates into CASSSGTGAYEQYF. The V gene is TRBV13, the J gene TRBJ2-7; TRBD1 agrees at 10 bases. The CDR3 is 14 residues long. Germline assignment: CDR1 PRHDT and CDR2 FYEKMQ (reference sequence). Germline trimming cut 4 bases from V and 2 bases from J; bases unmatched to any gene: 2.